One sample yielded the 20 T cell receptor beta chains listed below, sequenced in a study of metastatic and nonmetastatic thyroid tumors (TCRdb year 2020). The method behind the library was PCR. TCRdb names Illumina HiSeq 4000 as the instrument used. The public reads were run again by TCRdb, first through fastp at Q25 and then through MiXCR, and only productive beta chains were kept. For this sample the table gives roughly 30,000 clones, of which around 20% were detected only once. The ten largest clones represent more than 6.5% of the sample. None of the patients had been given any treatment before thyroid surgery. The sequenced sample consisted of blood. The receptors were sampled from a female donor with papillary thyroid cancer or a benign thyroid nodule (not recorded which). Some clones in this sample may be carry-over from other donors' samples.

This clone was detected many times. The chain recombines TRBV12-3 or TRBV12-4 with TRBJ1-1; D ambiguous. This CDR3 spans 14 amino acids. The V gene lost 5 bases and the J gene lost 3 bases, with 13 bases spanning the gap. The CDR3 nucleotides read TGTGCCAGCAGTGCGCGCGGGTGGGACACTGAAGCTTTCTTT. It translates to CASSARGWDTEAFF.

In this sample, this clone turned up many times. The chain carries TRBV7-9 and TRBJ1-2, with D possibly matching TRBD1 (5 bases). The CDR3 has 14 residues. Germline V gene data show CDR1 as SEHNR and CDR2 as FQNEAQ (reference sequence). V lost 6 bases and J lost 6, with 17 bases in between. CDR3 protein: CASRHQGTGDGYTF. CDR3 sequence (DNA): TGTGCCAGCAGGCACCAGGGAACAGGAGATGGCTACACCTTC. Supplemented by reference TRBV7-9 and TRBJ1-2, the full variable domain reads DTGVSQNPRHKITKRGQNVTFRCDPISEHNRLYWYRQTLGQGPEFLTYFQNEAQLEKSRLLSDRFSAERPKGSFSTLEIQRTEQGDSAMYLCASRHQGTGDGYTFGSGTRLTVV.

At least ten counts were recorded for this clone. This chain connects TRBV2 to TRBJ2-7; tentatively, D is TRBD2 (5 bases). From germline, CDR1 is SNHLY and CDR2 FYNNEI. The CDR3 extends over 14 amino acids. V lost 0 bases to trimming and J lost 6 bases, with 12 bases between them. CDR3 loop: CASSEALVAGEQYF. The CDR3 nucleotides read TGTGCCAGCAGTGAAGCGCTGGTGGCGGGCGAGCAGTACTTC.

The table lists this clone with a few counts. J is TRBJ2-5 and V is TRBV6-1; TRBD2 aligns across 15 bases. V lost 4 bases to trimming and J lost 2 bases; unmatched junction nucleotides: 2. The germline V gene encodes CDR1 MNHNS and CDR2 SASEGT. The CDR3 is 16 amino acids. In nucleotides, the CDR3 is TGTGCCAGCAGTGCCGGACTAGCGGGAGGGCAAGAGACCCAGTACTTC. Translating gives CASSAGLAGGQETQYF.

This clone was seen at least ten times. This sequence joins TRBV28 and TRBJ2-5; 9 positions match TRBD2. The CDR3 is made up of 15 amino acids. V shed 3 bases, J shed 5 bases, and the junction held 7 bases outside the gene matches. Germline CDR1 MDHEN, CDR2 SYDVKM. CDR3 loop: CASSLRLAALETQYF. In nucleotides, the CDR3 is TGTGCCAGCAGTTTGAGACTAGCGGCCCTTGAGACCCAGTACTTC.

In this sample, this clone turned up many times. The J gene is TRBJ2-6, the V gene TRBV28; no reliable D call. CDR3 size: 15 residues. CDR1 is MDHEN, CDR2 SYDVKM, per germline. Deletions cut 3 bases from V and 2 bases from J, with 8 bases between. CDR3 in DNA: TGTGCCAGCAGTTTGGGATCTACTGGGGCCAACGTCCTGACTTTC. Its protein product is CASSLGSTGANVLTF.

This clone was seen ten or more times. V usage is TRBV10-1 and J usage is TRBJ2-7, with D uncertain. V lost 4 bases to trimming and J lost 5 bases, with 9 bases between them. This CDR3 has 12 amino acids. The germline gives CDR1 WNHNN, CDR2 SYGVQD (reference sequence). The CDR3 sequence: CASSGTLHEQYF. CDR3 DNA sequence: TGCGCCAGCAGTGGAACTCTGCACGAGCAGTACTTC.

There are many counts of this clone. The chain combines TRBV30 with TRBJ2-3; no clear D gene. This CDR3 region has 13 residues. V lost 0 bases and J lost 4, with 8 bases in between. Germline CDR1 is GTSNPN and CDR2 is SVGIG (reference sequence). CDR3 protein: CAWSVLESDTQYF. In nucleotides, the CDR3 is TGTGCCTGGAGTGTCCTGGAGTCAGATACGCAGTATTTT.

This clone has ten or more counts. The rearrangement joins TRBV6-1 to TRBJ1-1; D is unresolved. V gave up 5 bases and J gave up 3 bases, with 19 bases separating them. Germline V lookup: CDR1 MNHNS, CDR2 SASEGT. The CDR3 sequence is 16 residues long. CDR3 in amino acids: CASSLTSAQPYTEAFF. The CDR3 DNA sequence: TGTGCCAGCAGTTTAACCTCCGCACAGCCATACACTGAAGCTTTCTTT.

This clone was counted many times. Given a much more abundant clone one base away, this may be a read error. The V gene is TRBV28, the J gene TRBJ2-7; tentative D call: TRBD2 (6 bases). V was cut by 6 bases and J by 10 bases, with 16 bases left in between. The CDR3 length is 12 residues. CDR1 is MDHEN and CDR2 is SYDVKM in the germline V gene. CDR3 loop: CASSRSPGVQYF. In DNA form, the CDR3 reads TGTGCCAGCAGCCGTTCCCCGGGGGTCCAGTACTTC.

This chain links TRBV5-1 with TRBJ1-6; 9 nucleotides line up with TRBD1. The length of the CDR3 is 15 residues. V was clipped by 4 bases and J by 9 bases; unmatched bases: 8. Germline V gives CDR1 SGHRS, CDR2 YFSETQ. The CDR3, as DNA: TGCGCCAGCAGCGAGGGACAGGGAAGGAGTTCACCCCTCCACTTT. This sequence encodes CASSEGQGRSSPLHF.

The gene calls are TRBV18 and TRBJ2-5, with TRBD1 matching over 10 bases. V trimming: 1 base; J trimming: 4 bases; junction bases outside the gene matches: 0. The germline V gene has CDR1 KGHSH and CDR2 LQKENI. The CDR3 spans 14 residues. In DNA, the CDR3 is TGTGCCAGCTCACCACGGGACAGGGGAGAGACCCAGTACTTC. It translates to CASSPRDRGETQYF.

Relative to its sample, this clone is medium-sized (0.01 to 0.1%). The chain couples TRBV30 to TRBJ2-5, with 11 bases identical to TRBD2. The junction had 4 bases not matched to a gene; V was cut back by 5 bases and J by 5 bases. The CDR3 has 13 amino acids. Looked up from germline, CDR1 is GTSNPN and CDR2 is SVGIG (reference sequence). The CDR3, as DNA: TGTGCCTGGGCCACTAGCGGGAGTGAGACCCAGTACTTC. Translating gives CAWATSGSETQYF.

This clone was seen a few times. The rearrangement joins TRBV10-1 to TRBJ2-2; unclear D gene. Per germline, CDR1 WNHNN and CDR2 SYGVQD (reference sequence). The CDR3 extends over 11 amino acids. Trimming took off 4 bases at V and 6 bases at J, with 3 bases between the two ends. The CDR3 protein is CASSGPGELFF. The CDR3 DNA is TGCGCCAGCAGTGGACCCGGGGAGCTGTTTTTT.

The chain recombines TRBV5-1 with TRBJ2-2; no definite D call. CDR3 length equals 11 residues. CDR1 and CDR2 (germline): SGHRS, YFSETQ. The V end lost 2 bases, the J end lost 6 bases, and 2 bases lay between the germline ends. CDR3 amino acids: CASSFAGELFF. CDR3 DNA: TGCGCCAGCAGCTTCGCCGGGGAGCTGTTTTTT.

The rearrangement joins TRBV5-6 to TRBJ1-1; D perhaps matches TRBD1 (6 bases). Between the trimmed V and J ends, which lost 4 bases and 1 base, there was a span of 14 bases. The CDR3 covers 15 residues. Germline V gives CDR1 SGHDT, CDR2 YYEEEE. CDR3 in amino acids: CASSDFRGQNTEAFF. The CDR3 nucleotides read TGTGCCAGCAGCGACTTCAGGGGACAGAACACTGAAGCTTTCTTT.

This clone was counted many times. V usage is TRBV6-1 and J usage is TRBJ2-1; D gene unclear. The V gene lost 1 base and the J gene lost 8 bases, with 12 bases spanning the gap. The CDR3 is 14 amino acids. Germline V gene data show CDR1 as MNHNS and CDR2 as SASEGT. CDR3 DNA: TGTGCCAGCAGTGAAGGCTTCGGTAGGGATGAGCAGTTCTTC. This gives the protein CASSEGFGRDEQFF.

This clone was observed many times. Other DNA sequences in the same sample also yield this CDR3. This sequence joins TRBV6-1 and TRBJ2-7; 10 bases fit TRBD1. J lost 5 bases, V lost 5 bases, and 6 bases had no gene match. Germline V gene sequence: CDR1 MNHNS, CDR2 SASEGT. This CDR3 has 14 residues. Written as DNA, the CDR3 is TGTGCCAGCAGTCGGGACAGGGGTTCCCACGAGCAGTACTTC. Amino acids: CASSRDRGSHEQYF.

This clone has more than one count but fewer than ten. The J gene is TRBJ1-2, the V gene TRBV2; D possibly corresponds to TRBD1 (5 bases). V was clipped by 4 bases and J by 6 bases, with 12 bases between them. The CDR3 length is 13 residues. In germline, CDR1 is SNHLY, CDR2 FYNNEI. The CDR3 nucleotides are TGTGCCAGCAGTGTACGGCAGGGCGATGGCTACACCTTC. It yields the protein CASSVRQGDGYTF.

This clone was seen more than once but under ten times. The J gene is TRBJ2-7, the V gene TRBV6-1, with TRBD1 matching over 10 bases. After removal of 3 bases from V and 5 bases from J, the junction contained 7 bases not matched to a gene. From germline, CDR1 is MNHNS and CDR2 SASEGT. The CDR3 is made up of 15 amino acids. The CDR3 DNA reads as TGTGCCAGCAGTGACCCACGACAGGGGGCCCACGAGCAGTACTTC. Encoded protein: CASSDPRQGAHEQYF.